Listed below are T cell receptor beta chains from one sample, sequenced in a study of T-cell reconstitution after alpha-beta-depleted transplantation in children. A single record per CDR3 protein comes from TCRdb applying MiXCR to the PCR reads. The sample yields roughly 150,000 distinct CDR3 sequences, roughly 11% seen once. The source was PBMCs, collected before TCRalphabeta/CD19-depleted stem cell transplant. The receptors were gathered from a boy younger than 10 with acute myeloid leukemia, due to receive a stem cell transplant. The CDR3 runs from the conserved cysteine through the conserved F or W. Each record gives: clone size, V gene, D gene, J gene, CDR3 protein, CDR3 DNA. D genes are given only for firm matches. Clone sizes are shown as how often the clone was seen (once, few, many) or a class if it is expanded.

size: many; V: TRBV20-1; D: NA; J: TRBJ2-4; CDR3: CSAVEITGNQNIQYF; DNA: TGCAGTGCCGTAGAGATAACGGGGAACCAAAACATTCAGTACTTC
size: many; V: TRBV20-1; D: TRBD2; J: TRBJ2-3; CDR3: CSVRTLAGPDTQYF; DNA: TGCAGTGTTCGGACACTAGCGGGGCCCGATACGCAGTATTTT
size: many; V: TRBV20-1; D: NA; J: TRBJ2-5; CDR3: CSARDSRLPGGYQETQYF; DNA: TGCAGTGCTAGAGATTCCCGCCTTCCAGGAGGGTACCAAGAGACCCAGTACTTC
size: many; V: TRBV20-1; D: TRBD2; J: TRBJ2-5; CDR3: CSADKASGNSETQYF; DNA: TGCAGTGCCGACAAGGCTAGCGGGAATTCCGAGACCCAGTACTTC
size: many; V: TRBV29-1; D: NA; J: TRBJ1-2; CDR3: CSVEFSYGYTF; DNA: TGCAGCGTTGAATTTAGCTATGGCTACACCTTC
size: many; V: TRBV20-1; D: TRBD2; J: TRBJ2-5; CDR3: CSAPGLAGGHRQETQYF; DNA: TGCAGTGCCCCGGGACTAGCGGGGGGTCACCGGCAAGAGACCCAGTACTTC
size: many; V: TRBV5-6; D: NA; J: TRBJ2-2; CDR3: CASSSGPWGTGELFF; DNA: TGTGCCAGCAGCTCGGGACCGTGGGGCACCGGGGAGCTGTTTTTT
size: many; V: TRBV18; D: TRBD1; J: TRBJ1-5; CDR3: CASSPRDRNQPQHF; DNA: TGTGCCAGCTCACCCAGGGACAGAAATCAGCCCCAGCATTTT
size: many; V: TRBV15; D: NA; J: TRBJ2-1; CDR3: CATSSWGRSSYNEQFF; DNA: TGTGCCACCAGCAGCTGGGGGCGGAGCTCCTACAATGAGCAGTTCTTC
size: many; V: TRBV18; D: NA; J: TRBJ1-2; CDR3: CASSPTKGYTF; DNA: TGTGCCAGCTCACCAACAAAAGGCTACACCTTC
size: few; V: TRBV6-5; D: TRBD2; J: TRBJ2-5; CDR3: CASSYSSGSEETQYF; DNA: TGTGCCAGCAGTTACTCTAGCGGGAGCGAAGAGACCCAGTACTTC
size: few; V: TRBV5-6; D: TRBD1; J: TRBJ2-6; CDR3: CASSLRLRTGDLSGANVLTF; DNA: TGTGCCAGCAGCTTGAGGTTGCGGACAGGAGACCTCTCTGGGGCCAACGTCCTGACTTTC